Only one count was recorded for the clone carrying this TCR beta chain. The data were taken from a study of blood T cell repertoires in COVID-19. Across the whole study: Sources were T cells, B-cell-depleted T cells, or PBMCs; the material itself was cDNA or gDNA.

Seattle cases were enrolled at active infection and followed longitudinally. Per the study methods: Amplified reference gene primers provided the basis for estimating nucleated cell counts. Some clones are missing from TCRdb's copy, which holds only in-frame ones; the method was immunoSEQ multiplex PCR. V, J and clone size derive from that table, while D and trimming were established from the DNA sequence. The sample has roughly 350,000 clones; around 87% are singletons. This clonotype was obtained from a woman in her twenties or thirties with COVID-19, enrolled during active disease. Sequenced material: peripheral blood.

The CDR3 nucleotides read TGTGCCAGTAGTCCACCCCTGGGACAAAATAGGGGCACTGAAGCTTTCTTT. It yields the protein CASSPPLGQNRGTEAFF. The chain has TRBV19 and TRBJ1-1; D is possibly TRBD1 (6 bases). Trimming stripped 5 bases from V and 4 bases from J, with 23 bases between. CDR1 and CDR2 (germline): LNHDA, SQIVND (reference sequence). The CDR3 is 17 amino acids.